This record concerns one T cell receptor (beta chain) sequence. What it recognizes is unknown. The sample comes from a study of CD8 T cells in Susac syndrome. After extraction with the RNeasy kit, roughly 0.5 to 1 ug of the RNA was reverse transcribed using random hexamers. The method of amplification for TCR beta CDR3 was immunoSEQ multiplex PCR, covering 54 Vbeta and 13 Jbeta. MiXCR, run by TCRdb on the immunoSEQ multiplex PCR reads, gives a single entry per CDR3 protein. The sample lists about 300,000 distinct CDR3 sequences, about 91% seen once, with under 0.2% in the top ten. The authors sequenced TCR beta from blood CD8+ and CD4+ T cells. TEMRA cells were FACS-enriched, and CD8+ and CD4+ T cells were isolated negatively. The CDR3 is 19 amino acids. From germline, CDR1 is LNHNV and CDR2 YYDKDF (reference sequence). V shed 4 bases, J shed 1 base, and the junction held 15 bases outside the gene matches.

Study-level points and caveats: Only a relatively small number of individuals were included in the TCR sequencing and HLA analysis.

Sequencing used CD8+ T cells from PBMCs. The receptor comes from a human donor with multiple sclerosis. The chain uses TRBV15 and TRBJ2-5; 10 nucleotides match TRBD1. This CDR3 reads CATSTLWFGDRGVQETQYF. CDR3 sequence (DNA): TGTGCCACCAGCACCCTGTGGTTTGGGGACAGGGGAGTCCAAGAGACCCAGTACTTC.